These 29 T cell receptor beta chains share one sample of origin, sequenced in a study of blood T cell repertoires in COVID-19. Clones were sequenced by immunoSEQ multiplex PCR, and TCRdb holds only the in-frame ones, with some missing. The data contain about 170,000 clones, approximately 87% of them singletons. Sequences were obtained from peripheral blood. The receptors were gathered from a woman aged 55-70 years with COVID-19, enrolled during active disease.

V usage is TRBV7-9 and J usage is TRBJ2-1; 10 bases align to TRBD2. Germline V gives CDR1 SEHNR, CDR2 FQNEAQ (reference sequence). The CDR3 is 14 amino acids. The trim removed 11 bases at V and 5 bases at J, leaving 9 bases unmatched. Written as DNA, the CDR3 is TGTGCCGGGCGGGGTAGCGGGAGGCACAATGAGCAGTTCTTC. Translation: CAGRGSGRHNEQFF.

The rearrangement uses TRBV25-1 and TRBJ2-6, with 10 bases identical to TRBD1. The CDR3 spans 16 residues. From germline, CDR1 is MGHDK and CDR2 SYGVNS. Trimming removed 7 bases from V and 0 bases from J; junction bases left unmatched: 3. Written as DNA, the CDR3 is TGTGCCAGCAAAAGGACAGGGGGCTCTGGGGCCAACGTCCTGACTTTC. Amino acids: CASKRTGGSGANVLTF.

V usage is TRBV5-1 and J usage is TRBJ1-2; 7 bases fit TRBD1. The V gene's germline CDR1 is SGHRS and CDR2 YFSETQ. This CDR3 spans 15 amino acids. The junction had 7 bases not matched to a gene; V was cut back by 5 bases and J by 0 bases. The CDR3 nucleotides read TGCGCCAGCAGTATTGGACAGGCTACTAACTATGGCTACACCTTC. Protein sequence: CASSIGQATNYGYTF.

In its sample, this clone was seen once. The chain combines TRBV9 with TRBJ2-1; 8 bases map to TRBD2. The V gene end was trimmed by 4 bases and the J gene end by 2 bases; junction bases not matched to a gene: 5. The CDR3 has 15 amino acids. CDR1 and CDR2 from the germline V gene are SGDLS and YYNGEE. CDR3 nucleotides: TGTGCCAGCAGCCCCGGGAGGGGGGCCTACAATGAGCAGTTCTTC. As protein: CASSPGRGAYNEQFF.

This chain connects TRBV9 to TRBJ2-1, with TRBD2 identical over 16 bases. This CDR3 comprises 19 residues. V shed 4 bases and J 6 bases; nucleotides not matched to a gene: 13. Germline V gene data show CDR1 as SGDLS and CDR2 as YYNGEE. The CDR3 coding sequence is TGTGCCAGCAGCCCCCTGGGGACTAGCGGGAGGGCCGGAGTCAATGAGCAGTTCTTC. Its protein product is CASSPLGTSGRAGVNEQFF.

This chain connects TRBV6-6 to TRBJ1-1, with D maybe TRBD1 (5 bases). This CDR3 contains 14 residues. V was trimmed by 2 bases and J by 5 bases, leaving 12 bases between them. Germline CDR1 MNHNY, CDR2 SVGAGI (reference sequence). The CDR3 DNA follows: TGTGCCAGCAGTTACCGCGGGGGAGGTACTGAAGCTTTCTTT. Encoded protein: CASSYRGGGTEAFF.

This chain joins TRBV9 and TRBJ1-1, with D maybe TRBD1 (6 bases). The CDR3 runs to 18 residues. The germline gives CDR1 SGDLS, CDR2 YYNGEE. V was cut by 4 bases and J by 4 bases, with 26 bases left in between. Here the CDR3 reads CASSNRGGLVGGTTEAFF. CDR3 nucleotides: TGTGCCAGCAGCAACCGCGGGGGCCTCGTTGGGGGAACCACTGAAGCTTTCTTT.

The V gene is TRBV9, the J gene TRBJ2-1, with 13 bases matching TRBD2. From germline, CDR1 is SGDLS and CDR2 YYNGEE. The CDR3 contains 16 residues. Trimming cost V 4 bases and J 6 bases; bases outside gene matches: 7. The CDR3 here is CASSPGLAGVVNEQFF. In nucleotides, the CDR3 is TGTGCCAGCAGCCCTGGACTAGCGGGAGTTGTCAATGAGCAGTTCTTC.

The V and J genes are TRBV27 and TRBJ2-1; D perhaps matches TRBD1 (6 bases). The CDR3 runs to 16 residues. The V gene's germline CDR1 is MNHEY and CDR2 SMNVEV (reference sequence). Trimming stripped 6 bases from V and 0 bases from J, with 15 bases between. CDR3 protein: CASRPQGASSYNEQFF. The CDR3 DNA sequence: TGTGCCAGCAGACCACAGGGCGCGAGCTCCTACAATGAGCAGTTCTTC.

The rearrangement uses TRBV13 and TRBJ1-2; TRBD1 matches at 7 bases. In germline, CDR1 is PRHDT, CDR2 FYEKMQ (reference sequence). The length of the CDR3 is 13 residues. Losses at the gene ends were 4 bases for V and 7 bases for J; bases not matched to a gene: 6. CDR3 coding DNA: TGTGCCAGCAGCTCCAACAGGGGAGTTGGCTACACCTTC. Amino acid sequence: CASSSNRGVGYTF.

The V call is TRBV28, the J call TRBJ2-5; 15 positions agree with TRBD2. Germline lookup yields CDR1 MDHEN and CDR2 SYDVKM. The CDR3 spans 18 residues. J gave up 2 bases and V 3 bases, and 7 bases lay outside the gene matches. Here the CDR3 DNA reads TGTGCCAGCAGTTTTGGACTAGCGGGAGGGCCAGAACAAGAGACCCAGTACTTC. It encodes CASSFGLAGGPEQETQYF.

The V and J genes are TRBV4-1 and TRBJ2-3; a weak D match, TRBD2 (5 bases). CDR3 size: 14 residues. V was shortened by 4 bases and J by 0 bases, with 8 bases between the two germline ends. CDR1 MGHRA and CDR2 YSYEKL come from the germline V gene. The DNA for the CDR3 is TGCGCCAGCAGCCCCCCGGGGAGCACAGATACGCAGTATTTT. Translation gives CASSPPGSTDTQYF.

This clone was seen a handful of times. V gene TRBV15 combines with J gene TRBJ1-2; the D is unclear. V lost 0 bases and J 6 bases, leaving 14 bases between the germline ends. The CDR3 runs 15 residues. Germline CDR1 is LNHNV and CDR2 is YYDKDF (reference sequence). The CDR3 DNA reads TGTGCCACCAGCAGAGATCGAGGAGAGCGAGATGGCTACACCTTC. Translated, it gives CATSRDRGERDGYTF.

The rearrangement links TRBV10-1 to TRBJ2-7; D unclear. The CDR3 totals 14 residues. With 4 bases removed from V and 2 bases from J, the gap between germline ends came to 12 bases. Germline CDR1 is WNHNN and CDR2 is SYGVQD (reference sequence). The CDR3 region has the DNA TGCGCCAGCAGTGCTGCGGCCAACACCTACGAGCAGTACTTC. Amino acid sequence: CASSAAANTYEQYF.

V is TRBV30 and J is TRBJ1-2; D gene ambiguous. The ends were cut back, 0 bases at V and 7 bases at J, with 6 bases in the middle. Germline loops: CDR1 GTSNPN, CDR2 SVGIG (reference sequence). The CDR3 totals 11 residues. Here the CDR3 reads CAWSVLFGYTF. DNA of the CDR3: TGTGCCTGGAGTGTACTTTTTGGCTACACCTTC.

The V gene is TRBV11-3, the J gene TRBJ1-1; TRBD1 is a possible D gene (5 bases). The CDR3 is 16 residues long. V lost 1 base, J lost 3 bases, and 15 bases lay in between. Germline V gene sequence: CDR1 SGHNT, CDR2 YENEEA. The CDR3 sequence is CASSLAGRDEYTEAFF. DNA of the CDR3: TGTGCCAGCAGCTTAGCAGGCAGGGATGAGTACACTGAAGCTTTCTTT.

The genes are TRBV24-1 and TRBJ2-2, with TRBD1 matching 9 bases. In germline, CDR1 is KGHDR, CDR2 SFDVKD. Trimming at V came to 1 base and at J to 6 bases, leaving 8 bases not matched to a gene. The CDR3 is made up of 17 amino acids. The CDR3 loop reads CATSDLPGQGRAGELFF. Here the CDR3 DNA reads TGTGCCACCAGTGATTTACCGGGACAGGGTAGGGCCGGGGAGCTGTTTTTT.

The chain links TRBV5-8 to TRBJ1-2; TRBD1 might be the D (6 bases). The CDR3 is made up of 15 amino acids. Per the germline V gene, CDR1 is SGHTS and CDR2 is YDEGEE. V was shortened by 0 bases and J by 0 bases, with 9 bases between the two germline ends. The CDR3 DNA follows: TGTGCCAGCAGCTTGGTAGGGGGAACTAACTATGGCTACACCTTC. Translated, it gives CASSLVGGTNYGYTF.

The chain joins TRBV7-2 to TRBJ1-2, with TRBD1 identical over 9 bases. The CDR3 runs to 14 residues. Germline CDR1 is SGHTA and CDR2 is FQGNSA. V was clipped by 5 bases and J by 3 bases; unmatched bases: 4. The CDR3 DNA reads TGTGCCAGCAGCCGGACAGGGGTTGACTATGGCTACACCTTC. Amino acid sequence: CASSRTGVDYGYTF.

This chain uses TRBV14 with TRBJ1-2, with D hard to call. The CDR3 totals 14 residues. V was cut by 1 base and J by 7 bases, with 13 bases left in between. Germline CDR1 reads SGHDN; CDR2 reads FVKESK. The CDR3 reads CASSQVHRRSGYTF. Written as DNA, the CDR3 is TGTGCCAGCAGCCAAGTTCATAGGAGGAGTGGCTACACCTTC.

This clone has just one count. The rearrangement uses TRBV5-4 and TRBJ1-1; 8 nucleotides agree with TRBD1. V shed 4 bases, J shed 5 bases, and the junction held 7 bases outside the gene matches. The CDR3 consists of 14 residues. Germline V gene lookup returns CDR1 SGHNT and CDR2 YYREEE (reference sequence). Here the CDR3 reads CASSDDRGYTEAFF. The CDR3 bases are TGTGCCAGCAGCGACGACAGGGGATATACTGAAGCTTTCTTT.

This chain links TRBV18 with TRBJ2-7; maybe TRBD2 (6 bases). CDR1 and CDR2 (germline): KGHSH, LQKENI. Trimming shortened V by 6 bases and J by 4 bases, and 13 bases separated the two germline ends. The CDR3 has 13 amino acids. CDR3 in DNA: TGTGCCAGCTCGTACGGGACTGAATACGAGCAGTACTTC. Its protein is CASSYGTEYEQYF.

As DNA, the CDR3 is TGTGCCAGCAGTTTGCTTCGTCGAGCGGGGAGAGGAAGGACCTACGAGCAGTACTTC. Protein product: CASSLLRRAGRGRTYEQYF. This chain connects TRBV28 to TRBJ2-7, with 7 bases that match TRBD2. Losses at the gene ends were 3 bases for V and 2 bases for J; bases not matched to a gene: 19. This CDR3 contains 19 residues. In germline, CDR1 is MDHEN, CDR2 SYDVKM.

The CDR3 spells CSVGRLAGAAGETQYF. Here the CDR3 DNA reads TGCAGCGTGGGCCGACTAGCGGGAGCGGCTGGGGAGACCCAGTACTTC. The J gene is TRBJ2-5, the V gene TRBV29-1; TRBD2 agrees at 12 bases. Germline CDR1 and CDR2: SQVTM and ANQGSEA. This CDR3 region has 16 residues. V lost 6 bases and J lost 5; bases outside the gene matches: 13.

V and J are TRBV6-2 or TRBV6-3 and TRBJ1-1; D possibly corresponds to TRBD1 (6 bases). The CDR3 runs to 12 residues. CDR1 and CDR2 from the germline V gene are MNHEY and SVGEGT. Trimming stripped 5 bases from V and 5 bases from J, with 9 bases between. The CDR3 nucleotides are TGTGCCAGCAGTAGGGGGGGGACTGAAGCTTTCTTT. As protein: CASSRGGTEAFF.

The V call is TRBV7-2, the J call TRBJ1-2; the match to TRBD1 covers 7 bases. In germline, CDR1 is SGHTA, CDR2 FQGNSA. The CDR3 extends over 15 amino acids. V lost 2 bases, J lost 7 bases, and 10 bases stayed unmatched. This chain's CDR3 is CASSLQPQGYGGYTF. CDR3 DNA sequence: TGTGCCAGCAGCTTACAGCCACAGGGGTATGGTGGCTACACCTTC.

This clone has a single count. The chain is built from TRBV5-1 and TRBJ2-4, with 8 bases identical to TRBD1. V lost 4 bases, J lost 7 bases, and 7 bases stayed unmatched. The CDR3 totals 14 residues. Germline CDR1 and CDR2: SGHRS and YFSETQ. CDR3 in amino acids: CASSPLTGGNIQYF. DNA for the CDR3: TGCGCCAGCAGCCCCCTCACAGGGGGGAACATTCAGTACTTC. Together with reference TRBV5-1 and TRBJ2-4, the CDR3 gives the full variable domain: KAGVTQTPRYLIKTRGQQVTLSCSPISGHRSVSWYQQTPGQGLQFLFEYFSETQRNKGNFPGRFSGRQFSNSRSEMNVSTLELGDSALYLCASSPLTGGNIQYFGAGTRLSVL.

The chain has TRBV3-1 (or the pseudogene TRBV3-2) and TRBJ2-7; TRBD2 is a possible D gene (5 bases). Germline V CDR1 and CDR2: LGHDT, YNNKEL (reference sequence). There are 15 residues in the CDR3. Trimming took 3 bases from V and 6 from J, leaving 18 bases between them. The CDR3 nucleotides are TGTGCCAGCAGCCATTCTACCCCCCGGGGTGGCGAGCAGTACTTC. This sequence encodes CASSHSTPRGGEQYF.

This chain uses TRBV5-5 with TRBJ2-5; 11 bases match TRBD2. This CDR3 region has 18 residues. Germline V lookup: CDR1 SGHKS, CDR2 YYEKEE (reference sequence). The J segment lost 4 bases and the V segment lost 3 bases, leaving 14 bases of the junction unmatched. The CDR3 nucleotides are TGTGCCAGCAGCTCTCGAGTGACTAGCGGGAAGCGGTCAGAGACCCAGTACTTC. Translation gives CASSSRVTSGKRSETQYF.